This T cell receptor (beta chain) was sequenced in a study of T cell responses to AZD1222 COVID-19 vaccine. Study-wide results and caveats: After the peak T cell response, and only then, were repertoires sampled. In a largely white British group with more females than males, clonal diversity was possibly underestimated.

CDR3 size: 13 residues. The J segment lost 4 bases and the V segment lost 3 bases, leaving 1 base of the junction unmatched. CDR1 LGHDT and CDR2 YNNKEL come from the germline V gene (reference sequence). The table came from immunoSEQ multiplex PCR; TCRdb's copy has only in-frame clones and leaves some out. The sample yields about 140,000 clones, 80% to 95% seen once. As to this clone: The target antigen is unknown.

This TCR derives from an adult who received the AZD1222 COVID-19 vaccine. V gene TRBV3-1 (or the pseudogene TRBV3-2) combines with J gene TRBJ2-3, with TRBD1 matching over 7 bases. The sequencing used peripheral blood, collected 28 days after the second AZD1222 dose. CDR3 region: CASSHQGADTQYF. The CDR3 DNA reads TGTGCCAGCAGCCATCAGGGGGCAGATACGCAGTATTTT.